The 14 T cell receptor beta chains listed next were all sequenced from one sample in a study of T cell responses to AZD1222 COVID-19 vaccine. Assay: immunoSEQ multiplex PCR; the TCRdb copy retains only in-frame clones and omits some. The repertoire holds 120,000 or so clones, about 94% seen once, with 2.9% in the top ten. Material: peripheral blood, obtained 28 days after the second AZD1222 dose. All receptors come from an adult who received the AZD1222 COVID-19 vaccine.

The V and J genes are TRBV4-1 and TRBJ1-1, with 7 bases fitting TRBD1. CDR3 size: 18 residues. The ends lost 4 bases at V and 0 bases at J; junction bases unmatched: 14. Germline V gene sequence: CDR1 MGHRA, CDR2 YSYEKL. The CDR3 DNA reads TGCGCCAGCAGCCCCCTGGGACAGACGCCTTTAATGAACACTGAAGCTTTCTTT. It specifies CASSPLGQTPLMNTEAFF.

The chain has TRBV24-1 and TRBJ2-3, with TRBD2 matching over 7 bases. V shed 6 bases and J 0 bases; nucleotides not matched to a gene: 5. This CDR3 is 15 amino acids long. Germline CDR1 KGHDR, CDR2 SFDVKD. CDR3 in DNA: TGTGCCACCAGTCCCGGGACTACTAGCACAGATACGCAGTATTTT. It encodes CATSPGTTSTDTQYF.

The chain joins TRBV6-5 to TRBJ1-2, with D unclear. Trimming shortened V by 6 bases and J by 4 bases, and 15 bases separated the two germline ends. CDR1 MNHEY and CDR2 SVGAGI come from the germline V gene. This CDR3 has 14 residues. CDR3 sequence reads: CASRAGQEGYGYTF. CDR3 DNA: TGTGCCAGCAGAGCCGGGCAGGAGGGCTATGGCTACACCTTC.

V is TRBV19 and J is TRBJ2-6, with D maybe TRBD2 (5 bases). CDR3 length: 16 residues. Germline V gene data show CDR1 as LNHDA and CDR2 as SQIVND (reference sequence). The ends were cut back, 1 base at V and 2 bases at J, with 9 bases in the middle. The CDR3 here is CASSIGTRAGANVLTF. CDR3 coding DNA: TGTGCCAGTAGTATAGGGACGAGGGCTGGGGCCAACGTCCTGACTTTC.

This chain uses TRBV5-1 with TRBJ2-7; 9 positions agree with TRBD1. Germline V gene data show CDR1 as SGHRS and CDR2 as YFSETQ. The V and J ends lost 3 bases and 3 bases, in that order; junction bases with no gene match: 4. CDR3 length equals 14 residues. The CDR3 here is CASSWDRVNYEQYF. In DNA form, the CDR3 reads TGCGCCAGCAGCTGGGACAGGGTCAACTACGAGCAGTACTTC.

V usage is TRBV7-2 and J usage is TRBJ1-5; no reliable D call. Looked up from germline, CDR1 is SGHTA and CDR2 is FQGNSA. Deletions cut 8 bases from V and 1 base from J, with 9 bases between. The CDR3 is 13 residues long. The CDR3 nucleotides are TGTGCCAGCCGTAGGAGAAGCAATCAGCCCCAGCATTTT. This codes for CASRRRSNQPQHF.

The chain has TRBV27 and TRBJ2-5; D is unresolved. Germline lookup yields CDR1 MNHEY and CDR2 SMNVEV (reference sequence). Trimming stripped 5 bases from V and 4 bases from J, with 17 bases between. The CDR3 runs to 15 residues. The CDR3: CASSPSSWPPETQYF. As DNA, the CDR3 is TGTGCCAGCAGTCCCTCTTCATGGCCGCCAGAGACCCAGTACTTC.

The chain combines TRBV2 with TRBJ1-5; possible D gene TRBD1, 5 bases. The CDR3 contains 16 residues. With 3 bases removed from V and 0 bases from J, the gap between germline ends came to 12 bases. CDR1 and CDR2 from the germline V gene are SNHLY and FYNNEI. The CDR3 reads CASSEVGPYSNQPQHF. The CDR3 coding sequence is TGTGCCAGCAGTGAGGTGGGACCCTATAGCAATCAGCCCCAGCATTTT.

The chain joins TRBV19 to TRBJ2-4; D is ambiguous. Per the germline V gene, CDR1 is LNHDA and CDR2 is SQIVND (reference sequence). This CDR3 has 16 amino acids. V was shortened by 3 bases and J by 7 bases, with 19 bases between the two germline ends. The CDR3 is CASSISRIPKQNIQYF. The DNA of the CDR3 is TGTGCCAGTAGTATCTCTCGAATTCCGAAGCAGAACATTCAGTACTTC.

The chain has TRBV6-2 or TRBV6-3 and TRBJ2-5, with D possibly being TRBD2 (5 bases). V shed 3 bases and J shed 5 bases, with 22 bases lying between them. This CDR3 is built from 17 residues. Germline values: CDR1 MNHEY, CDR2 SVGEGT. CDR3 amino acids: CASSYVVDRGDYETQYF. In nucleotides, the CDR3 is TGTGCCAGCAGTTATGTTGTCGATCGGGGTGATTATGAGACCCAGTACTTC.

The chain links TRBV7-8 to TRBJ2-2; 12 positions match TRBD2. Germline V CDR1 and CDR2: SGHVS, FQNEAQ. Trimming cost V 5 bases and J 2 bases; bases outside gene matches: 9. This CDR3 is built from 18 residues. The CDR3 loop reads CASSLRLAGVSNTGELFF. The CDR3 bases are TGTGCCAGCAGCCTTAGACTAGCGGGGGTGTCAAACACCGGGGAGCTGTTTTTT.

This chain uses TRBV4-2 with TRBJ1-2; 7 bases map to TRBD1. The germline V gene has CDR1 LGHNA and CDR2 YNFKEQ. The CDR3 loop spans 14 amino acids. Trimming cost V 1 base and J 4 bases; bases outside gene matches: 3. The CDR3 DNA reads as TGTGCCAGCAGCCAAGGGCAGGGGGGCTATGGCTACACCTTC. It translates to CASSQGQGGYGYTF.

The chain is built from TRBV9 and TRBJ2-7; 9 nucleotides line up with TRBD2. The V and J ends lost 0 bases and 2 bases, in that order; junction bases with no gene match: 3. CDR1 is SGDLS, CDR2 YYNGEE, per germline. CDR3 length: 15 amino acids. CDR3 sequence (DNA): TGTGCCAGCAGCGTAGCTGCGGGAGGGCCCTACGAGCAGTACTTC. This gives the protein CASSVAAGGPYEQYF.

The rearrangement uses TRBV2 and TRBJ1-2, with 10 bases that match TRBD1. The junction had 8 bases not matched to a gene; V was cut back by 6 bases and J by 4 bases. The length of the CDR3 is 15 residues. CDR1 and CDR2 from the germline V gene are SNHLY and FYNNEI. In nucleotides, the CDR3 is TGTGCCAGCAGCGAACCGGGACAGGGGACCTATGGCTACACCTTC. This gives the protein CASSEPGQGTYGYTF.